This record concerns one TCR beta chain sequence. This specimen comes from a study of control samples from healthy donors and cancer patients. The assay was immunoSEQ multiplex PCR, and TCRdb's table has in-frame clones only and misses some. The data show over 110,000 clones, roughly nine tenths seen once. This CDR3 region has 14 residues. V lost 4 bases to trimming and J lost 11 bases, with 23 bases between them. The germline gives CDR1 GTSNPN, CDR2 SVGIG (reference sequence). The receptor was derived from a woman in her 30s in good health. This sequence joins TRBV30 and TRBJ1-2, with D possibly being TRBD1 (5 bases). Sequenced input: blood. CDR3 sequence: CAWNPGGGQSRYTF. The CDR3 bases are TGTGCCTGGAACCCCGGGGGAGGGCAGAGTCGGTACACCTTC.